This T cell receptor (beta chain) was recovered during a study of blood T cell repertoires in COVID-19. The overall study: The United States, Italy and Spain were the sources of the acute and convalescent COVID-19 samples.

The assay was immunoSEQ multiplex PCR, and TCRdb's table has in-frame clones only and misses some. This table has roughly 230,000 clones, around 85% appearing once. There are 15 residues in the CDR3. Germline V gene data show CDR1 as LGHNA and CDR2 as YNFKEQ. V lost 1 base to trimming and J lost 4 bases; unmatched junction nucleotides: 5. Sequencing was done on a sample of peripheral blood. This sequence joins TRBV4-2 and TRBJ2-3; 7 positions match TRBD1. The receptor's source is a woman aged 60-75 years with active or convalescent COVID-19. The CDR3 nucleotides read TGTGCCAGCAGCCAAGCCGACAGGGCCCCAGATACGCAGTATTTT. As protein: CASSQADRAPDTQYF.